This T cell receptor beta chain was recovered during a study of CD8+ T cells in alopecia areata. The treatment: oral pan-JAK inhibitor, 5-10 mg twice daily. cDNA serving as the sequencing template came from extracted, reverse transcribed RNA. Repertoires were generated with immunoSEQ multiplex PCR, while TCRdb's copy carries only in-frame clones and drops some. The table lists about 210,000 clones, under 70% of them singletons. The TCR was taken from a human donor with alopecia areata. The material sequenced was CD4+ T cells sorted from blood, taken at approximately week 45, from a patient treated with tofacitinib.

In DNA, the CDR3 is TGTGCCAGCAGCCATAGCGCGGGGAGTGAGCAGTTCTTC. This sequence encodes CASSHSAGSEQFF. The chain combines TRBV7-3 with TRBJ2-1; a weak D match, TRBD2 (6 bases). Germline CDR1 and CDR2: SGHTA and FQGTGA. V dropped 5 bases and J dropped 9 bases, with 14 bases sitting between them. The CDR3 has 13 amino acids.